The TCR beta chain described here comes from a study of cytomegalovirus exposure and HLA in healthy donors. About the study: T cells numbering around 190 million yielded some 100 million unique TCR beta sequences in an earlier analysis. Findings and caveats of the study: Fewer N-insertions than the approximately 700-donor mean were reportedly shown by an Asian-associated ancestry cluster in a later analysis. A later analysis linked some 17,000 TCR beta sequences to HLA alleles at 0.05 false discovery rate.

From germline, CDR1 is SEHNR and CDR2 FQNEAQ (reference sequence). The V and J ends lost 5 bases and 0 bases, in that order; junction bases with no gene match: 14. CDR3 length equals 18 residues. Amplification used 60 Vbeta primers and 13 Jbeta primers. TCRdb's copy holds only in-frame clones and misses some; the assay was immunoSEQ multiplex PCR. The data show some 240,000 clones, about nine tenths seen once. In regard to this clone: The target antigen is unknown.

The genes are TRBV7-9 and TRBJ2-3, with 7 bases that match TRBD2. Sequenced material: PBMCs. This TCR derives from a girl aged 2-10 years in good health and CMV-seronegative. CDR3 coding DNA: TGTGCCAGCAGCCCGAGGGGCGCGGGGGTAATTAGCACAGATACGCAGTATTTT. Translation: CASSPRGAGVISTDTQYF.